Presented here are 17 T cell receptor beta chains from one specimen sequenced in a study of early T cells in non-severe SARS-CoV-2 infection. TCRdb recomputed calls from the 5' RACE reads with MiXCR, one row per CDR3 protein. The sample records around 68,000 distinct CDR3 sequences, over 9.5% being singletons. The sample here was whole blood, taken at baseline. The receptors here all came from an adult who was a healthcare worker with PCR-confirmed SARS-CoV-2 infection or an uninfected control (not recorded which).

J is TRBJ1-1 and V is TRBV5-5, with D unclear. Trimming took off 4 bases at V and 1 base at J, with 8 bases between the two ends. CDR1 and CDR2 (germline): SGHKS, YYEKEE (reference sequence). The CDR3 spans 13 residues. The CDR3 DNA sequence: TGTGCCAGCAGCGGAACAGCGAACACTGAAGCTTTCTTT. Translation gives CASSGTANTEAFF.

This clonotype was seen repeatedly, ten times or more. The CDR3 loop is CASSSGTANSPLHF. The DNA for the CDR3 is TGTGCCAGCAGTAGCGGGACAGCAAATTCACCCCTCCACTTT. The chain is built from TRBV6-6 and TRBJ1-6, with 7 bases identical to TRBD1. The CDR3 extends over 14 amino acids. The trim removed 5 bases at V and 7 bases at J, leaving 5 bases unmatched. Per the germline V gene, CDR1 is MNHNY and CDR2 is SVGAGI (reference sequence).

This chain uses TRBV9 with TRBJ2-2, with D hard to call. Germline loops: CDR1 SGDLS, CDR2 YYNGEE. The CDR3 totals 14 residues. V was pared by 0 bases and J by 4 bases, with 7 bases between. CDR3 protein: CASSVVQSTGELFF. The CDR3 nucleotides read TGTGCCAGCAGCGTAGTCCAGAGCACCGGGGAGCTGTTTTTT.

The CDR3 protein is CSARGQSLGEQYF. The CDR3 nucleotides read TGCAGTGCTAGAGGACAGAGCTTGGGGGAGCAGTACTTC. The chain is built from TRBV20-1 and TRBJ2-7, with D possibly being TRBD1 (5 bases). This CDR3 contains 13 residues. Trimming stripped 1 base from V and 7 bases from J, with 14 bases between. Germline V gives CDR1 DFQATT, CDR2 SNEGSKA (reference sequence).

The sample holds a few counts of this clonotype. This CDR3 reads CASSLIGFHEQYF. The CDR3 DNA reads as TGTGCCAGCAGTTTAATAGGGTTCCACGAGCAGTACTTC. The chain is built from TRBV27 and TRBJ2-7; D not resolved. Germline CDR1 and CDR2: MNHEY and SMNVEV (reference sequence). V was trimmed by 2 bases and J by 5 bases, leaving 10 bases between them. The CDR3 is 13 residues long.

This clonotype occurred many times. V gene TRBV5-1 combines with J gene TRBJ2-2; the D is unclear. Trimming pared 4 bases from V and 4 bases from J, leaving 8 bases between. The CDR3 is 13 amino acids. Germline V gene lookup returns CDR1 SGHRS and CDR2 YFSETQ. Here the CDR3 DNA reads TGCGCCAGCAGCCTCGGCCTCACCGGGGAGCTGTTTTTT. Its protein is CASSLGLTGELFF.

This clonotype came up a few times. In DNA, the CDR3 is TGTGCCAGCAGTTACTCCACGACAGCCCAGGGGGATGAGCAGTTCTTC. This translates into CASSYSTTAQGDEQFF. The rearrangement joins TRBV4-2 to TRBJ2-1, with TRBD1 matching 7 bases. V shed 6 bases and J 8 bases; nucleotides not matched to a gene: 16. The CDR3 spans 16 residues. Germline assignment: CDR1 LGHNA and CDR2 YNFKEQ.

This clonotype has more than one count but fewer than ten. This rearrangement joins TRBV27 to TRBJ1-5, with 9 bases aligning to TRBD1. Germline CDR1 and CDR2: MNHEY and SMNVEV (reference sequence). The CDR3 has 16 amino acids. V shed 0 bases and J 4 bases; nucleotides not matched to a gene: 4. CDR3 sequence (DNA): TGTGCCAGCAGTTTATCGTGGGACAGGGTTAATCAGCCCCAGCATTTT. It codes for CASSLSWDRVNQPQHF.

This chain links TRBV11-2 with TRBJ1-1; D gene ambiguous. The CDR3 covers 13 residues. CDR1 is SGHAT, CDR2 FQNNGV, per germline. Trimming removed 5 bases at V and 3 bases at J, with 10 bases between. This CDR3 reads CASSHRPDTEAFF. Written as DNA, the CDR3 is TGTGCCAGCAGCCATCGACCCGACACTGAAGCTTTCTTT.

By its share, this clonotype is medium-sized. This chain connects TRBV11-2 to TRBJ1-6; a weak D match, TRBD1 (5 bases). CDR1 is SGHAT, CDR2 FQNNGV, per germline. V was shortened by 0 bases and J by 13 bases, with 13 bases between the two germline ends. The CDR3 has 14 residues. The CDR3 here is CASSLDPGTRPLHF. The DNA of the CDR3 is TGTGCCAGCAGCTTAGACCCAGGGACGAGGCCCCTCCACTTT.

This clonotype has ten or more counts. This chain links TRBV15 with TRBJ2-5; TRBD2 aligns across 7 bases. The trim removed 5 bases at V and 1 base at J, leaving 7 bases unmatched. The length of the CDR3 is 15 residues. CDR1 and CDR2 (germline): LNHNV, YYDKDF (reference sequence). The CDR3 sequence: CATSGRGSGQETQYF. The CDR3 coding sequence is TGTGCCACCAGCGGGCGCGGGAGCGGCCAAGAGACCCAGTACTTC.

There are many counts of this clonotype. The chain carries TRBV29-1 and TRBJ2-1, with D tentatively TRBD2 (6 bases). Between the trimmed V and J ends, which lost 6 bases and 10 bases, there was a span of 13 bases. Per the germline V gene, CDR1 is SQVTM and CDR2 is ANQGSEA. The CDR3 contains 11 residues. In nucleotides, the CDR3 is TGCAGCGTCGATAATGGGGGGGAGCAGTTCTTC. Residues: CSVDNGGEQFF.

This chain joins TRBV29-1 and TRBJ2-7, with 10 bases lining up with TRBD2. The CDR3 loop spans 13 amino acids. The junction had 5 bases not matched to a gene; V was cut back by 4 bases and J by 5 bases. Germline loops: CDR1 SQVTM, CDR2 ANQGSEA. CDR3 region: CSVVPSGSHEQYF. The CDR3 DNA follows: TGCAGCGTTGTCCCTAGCGGGAGTCACGAGCAGTACTTC.

This clonotype has just a few counts. The V gene is TRBV10-3, the J gene TRBJ2-7, with D hard to call. This CDR3 spans 11 amino acids. V was cut by 11 bases and J by 5 bases, with 13 bases left in between. The germline V gene has CDR1 ENHRY and CDR2 SYGVKD. CDR3 residues: CASRRENEQYF. CDR3 sequence (DNA): TGTGCCTCGAGAAGGGAAAACGAGCAGTACTTC.

This clonotype appeared many times. This chain links TRBV12-3 or TRBV12-4 with TRBJ2-1; possibly TRBD1 for D (5 bases). CDR3 length: 17 amino acids. V lost 6 bases to trimming and J lost 4 bases, with 22 bases between them. CDR3 DNA: TGTGCCAGCAGCCCCCGGGTATTCAGGGTAGGATACAATGAGCAGTTCTTC. This codes for CASSPRVFRVGYNEQFF.

V usage is TRBV10-3 and J usage is TRBJ2-7; TRBD1 aligns across 9 bases. CDR3 size: 12 residues. The germline V gene encodes CDR1 ENHRY and CDR2 SYGVKD. Trimming cost V 10 bases and J 5 bases; bases outside gene matches: 6. The DNA for the CDR3 is TGTGCCACCCGGGACAGGGTGGACGAGCAGTACTTC. Protein sequence: CATRDRVDEQYF.

This chain connects TRBV20-1 to TRBJ2-1; D not certain. Per the germline V gene, CDR1 is DFQATT and CDR2 is SNEGSKA (reference sequence). The CDR3 loop spans 17 amino acids. Trimming stripped 0 bases from V and 3 bases from J, with 18 bases between. The CDR3: CSARDQGEVGNYNEQFF. CDR3 bases: TGCAGTGCTAGAGATCAAGGTGAGGTTGGGAACTACAATGAGCAGTTCTTC.